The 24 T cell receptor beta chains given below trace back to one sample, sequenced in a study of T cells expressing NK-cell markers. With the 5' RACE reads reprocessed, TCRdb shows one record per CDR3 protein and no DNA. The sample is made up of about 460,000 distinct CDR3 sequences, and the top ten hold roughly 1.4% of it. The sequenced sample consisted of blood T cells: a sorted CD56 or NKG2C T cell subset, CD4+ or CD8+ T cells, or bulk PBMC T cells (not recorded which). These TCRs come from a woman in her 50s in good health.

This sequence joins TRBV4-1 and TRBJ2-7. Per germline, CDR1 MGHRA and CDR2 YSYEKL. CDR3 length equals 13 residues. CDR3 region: CASSQGGVYEQYF.

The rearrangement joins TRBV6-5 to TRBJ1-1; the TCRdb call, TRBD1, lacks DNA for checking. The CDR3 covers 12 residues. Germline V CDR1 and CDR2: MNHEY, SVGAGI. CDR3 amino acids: CASSPRGAEAFF.

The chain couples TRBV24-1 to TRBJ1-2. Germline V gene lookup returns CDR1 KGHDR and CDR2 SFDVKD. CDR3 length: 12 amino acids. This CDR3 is CATSDWRWGYTF.

This chain's CDR3 is CAYSDRGVEQFF. J is TRBJ2-1 and V is TRBV10-3; checking the TCRdb D call of TRBD1 is not possible without DNA. The CDR3 consists of 12 residues. Germline V gene sequence: CDR1 ENHRY, CDR2 SYGVKD.

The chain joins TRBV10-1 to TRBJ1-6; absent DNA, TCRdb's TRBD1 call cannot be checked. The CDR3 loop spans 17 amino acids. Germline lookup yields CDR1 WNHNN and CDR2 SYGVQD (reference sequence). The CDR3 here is CASSDHRDPIAGSPLHF.

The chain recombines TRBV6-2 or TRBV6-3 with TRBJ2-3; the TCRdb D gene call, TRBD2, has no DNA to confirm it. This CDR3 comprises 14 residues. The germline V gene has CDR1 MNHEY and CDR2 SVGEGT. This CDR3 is CASIAGGPSDTQYF.

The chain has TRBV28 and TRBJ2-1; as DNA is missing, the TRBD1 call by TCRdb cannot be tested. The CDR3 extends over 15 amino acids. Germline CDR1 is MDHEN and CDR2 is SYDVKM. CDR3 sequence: CASSQSPPTFNEQFF.

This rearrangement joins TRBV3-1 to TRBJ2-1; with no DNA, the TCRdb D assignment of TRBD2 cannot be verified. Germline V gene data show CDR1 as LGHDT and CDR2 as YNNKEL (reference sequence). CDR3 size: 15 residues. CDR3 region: CASSPLAGETNEQFF.

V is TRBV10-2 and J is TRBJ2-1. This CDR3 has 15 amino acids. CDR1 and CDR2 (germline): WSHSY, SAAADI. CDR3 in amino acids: CASRLSLGTYNEQFF.

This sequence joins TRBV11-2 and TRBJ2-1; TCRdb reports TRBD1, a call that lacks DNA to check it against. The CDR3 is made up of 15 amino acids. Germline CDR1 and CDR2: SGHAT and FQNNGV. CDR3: CASSSPRENPNEQFF.

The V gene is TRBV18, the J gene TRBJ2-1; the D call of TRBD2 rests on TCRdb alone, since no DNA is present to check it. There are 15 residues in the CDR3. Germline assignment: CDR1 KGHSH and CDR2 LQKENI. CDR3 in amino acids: CASYPTSGFRNEQFF.

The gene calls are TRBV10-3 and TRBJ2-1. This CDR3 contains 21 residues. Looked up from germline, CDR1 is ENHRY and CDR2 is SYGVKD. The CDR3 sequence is CAISERGPTNLRRSSYNEQFF.

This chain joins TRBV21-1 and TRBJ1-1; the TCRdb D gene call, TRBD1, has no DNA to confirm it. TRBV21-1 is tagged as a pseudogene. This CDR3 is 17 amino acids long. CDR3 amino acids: CASSSFGTGGMNTEAFF.

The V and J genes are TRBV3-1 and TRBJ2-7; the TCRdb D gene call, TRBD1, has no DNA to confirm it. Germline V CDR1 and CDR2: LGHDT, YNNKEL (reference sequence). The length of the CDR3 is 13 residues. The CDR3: CASSPPGIYEQYF.

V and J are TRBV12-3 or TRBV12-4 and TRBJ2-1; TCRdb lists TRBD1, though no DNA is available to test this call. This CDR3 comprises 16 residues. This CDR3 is CASSLSDRTRPNEQFF.

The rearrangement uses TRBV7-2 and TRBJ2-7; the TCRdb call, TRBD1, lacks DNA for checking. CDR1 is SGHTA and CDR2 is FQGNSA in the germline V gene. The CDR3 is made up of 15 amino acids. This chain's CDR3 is CASSELWTVRDEQYF. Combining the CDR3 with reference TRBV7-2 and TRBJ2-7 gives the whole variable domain GAGVSQSPSNKVTEKGKDVELRCDPISGHTALYWYRQSLGQGLEFLIYFQGNSAPDKSGLPSDRFSAERTGGSVSTLTIQRTQQEDSAVYLCASSELWTVRDEQYFGPGTRLTVT.

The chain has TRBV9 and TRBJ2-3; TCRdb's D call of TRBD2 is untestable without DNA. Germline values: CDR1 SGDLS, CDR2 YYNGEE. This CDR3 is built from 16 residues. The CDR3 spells CASSPRGTSGTDTQYF.

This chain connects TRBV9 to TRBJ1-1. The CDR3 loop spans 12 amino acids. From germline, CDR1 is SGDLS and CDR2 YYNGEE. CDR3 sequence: CASSGGDTEAFF.

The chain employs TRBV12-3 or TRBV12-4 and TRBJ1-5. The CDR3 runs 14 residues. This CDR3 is CASSLLGGNQPQHF.

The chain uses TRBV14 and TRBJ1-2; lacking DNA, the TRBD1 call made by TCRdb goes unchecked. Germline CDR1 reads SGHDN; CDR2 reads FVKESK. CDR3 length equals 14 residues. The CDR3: CASSQETGLWGYTF. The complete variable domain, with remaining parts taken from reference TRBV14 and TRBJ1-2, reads EAGVTQFPSHSVIEKGQTVTLRCDPISGHDNLYWYRRVMGKEIKFLLHFVKESKQDESGMPNNRFLAERTGGTYSTLKVQPAELEDSGVYFCASSQETGLWGYTFGSGTRLTVV.

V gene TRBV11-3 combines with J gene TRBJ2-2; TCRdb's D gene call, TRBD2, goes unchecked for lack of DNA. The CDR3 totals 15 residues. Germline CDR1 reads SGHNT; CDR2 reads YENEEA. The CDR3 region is CASSLASWEEVELFF.

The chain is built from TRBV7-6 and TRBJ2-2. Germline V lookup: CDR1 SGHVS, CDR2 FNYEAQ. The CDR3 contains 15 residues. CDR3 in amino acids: CASSLVHGNTGELFF.

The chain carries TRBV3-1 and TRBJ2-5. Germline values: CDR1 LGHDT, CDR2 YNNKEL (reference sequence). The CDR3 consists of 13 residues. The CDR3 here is CASSQAGRETQYF.

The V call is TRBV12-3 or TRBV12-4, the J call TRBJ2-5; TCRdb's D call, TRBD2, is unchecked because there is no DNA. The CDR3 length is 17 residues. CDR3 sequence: CASSASRSGRPQRAQYF.